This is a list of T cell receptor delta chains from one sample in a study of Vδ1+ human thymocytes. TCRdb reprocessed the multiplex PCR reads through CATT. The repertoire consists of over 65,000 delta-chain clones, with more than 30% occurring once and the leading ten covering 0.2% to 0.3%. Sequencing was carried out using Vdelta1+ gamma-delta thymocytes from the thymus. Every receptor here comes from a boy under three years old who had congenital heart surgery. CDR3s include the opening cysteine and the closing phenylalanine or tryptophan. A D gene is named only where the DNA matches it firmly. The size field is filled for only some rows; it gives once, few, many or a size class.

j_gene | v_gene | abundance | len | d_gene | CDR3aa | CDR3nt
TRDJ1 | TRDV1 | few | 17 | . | CALGEGPGRLLGCKLIF | TGTGCTCTTGGGGAGGGTCCAGGTAGGCTGCTGGGTTGTAAACTCATCTTT
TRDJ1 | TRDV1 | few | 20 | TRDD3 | CALGTPMGAGGYGYTDKLIF | TGTGCTCTTGGGACGCCTATGGGGGCTGGGGGATACGGGTACACCGATAAACTCATCTTT
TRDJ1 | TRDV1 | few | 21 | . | CALGIPGLGWGPPVYTDKLIF | TGTGCTCTTGGCATTCCCGGACTCGGGTGGGGACCCCCCGTGTACACCGATAAACTCATCTTT
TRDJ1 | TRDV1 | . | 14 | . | CALGELIDGDKLIF | TGTGCTCTTGGGGAACTAATCGATGGCGATAAACTCATCTTT
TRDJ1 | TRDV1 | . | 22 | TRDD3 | CALGGHHLRRPSWGTHTDKLIF | TGTGCTCTTGGGGGCCACCACCTACGACGCCCGTCATGGGGGACCCACACCGATAAACTCATCTTT
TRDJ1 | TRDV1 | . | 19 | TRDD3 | CALGEVCAYAVWGRVKLIF | TGTGCTCTTGGGGAAGTTTGCGCCTACGCTGTCTGGGGGAGGGTTAAACTCATCTTT
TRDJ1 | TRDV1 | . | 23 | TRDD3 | CALGESFLGGAGGYSGYTDKLIF | TGTGCTCTTGGGGAATCGTTCCTAGGTGGGGCTGGGGGATACAGTGGGTACACCGATAAACTCATCTTT
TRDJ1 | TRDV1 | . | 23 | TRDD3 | CALGELPYTLLLGDTYRTDKLIF | TGTGCTCTTGGGGAACTGCCCTATACTCTTCTACTGGGGGATACCTACCGCACCGATAAACTCATCTTT
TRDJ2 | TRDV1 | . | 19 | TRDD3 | CALACSLLGKGNLTAQLFF | TGTGCTCTTGCTTGCTCCTTACTGGGGAAAGGCAATCTGACAGCACAACTCTTCTTT
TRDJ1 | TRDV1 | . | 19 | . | CALGELNGRPYDGADKLIF | TGTGCTCTTGGGGAACTTAACGGGCGGCCCTACGATGGGGCCGATAAACTCATCTTT
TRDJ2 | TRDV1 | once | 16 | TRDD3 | CALGEPSGDVPAQLFF | TGTGCTCTTGGGGAGCCATCGGGGGATGTGCCAGCACAACTCTTCTTT
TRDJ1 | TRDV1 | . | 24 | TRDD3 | CALGASSVPSYDWGIRRSTDKLIF | TGTGCTCTTGGGGCCTCGTCCGTTCCTTCCTACGACTGGGGGATACGACGTAGCACCGATAAACTCATCTTT
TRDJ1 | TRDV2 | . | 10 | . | CACSHDKLIF | TGTGCCTGTTCGCATGATAAACTCATCTTT
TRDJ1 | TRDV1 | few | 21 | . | CALESLTSYGYWGQDTDKLIF | TGTGCTCTTGAGTCACTGACTTCCTACGGTTACTGGGGGCAAGACACCGATAAACTCATCTTT
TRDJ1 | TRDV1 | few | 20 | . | CALGEPPGSTCLPCTDKLIF | TGTGCTCTTGGGGAACCCCCTGGTTCCACCTGCCTCCCCTGCACCGATAAACTCATCTTT
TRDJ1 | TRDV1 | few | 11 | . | CALGETDKLIF | TGTGCTCTTGGTGAGACCGATAAACTCATCTTT
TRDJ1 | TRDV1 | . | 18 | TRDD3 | CALGELLAVLGSNDKLIF | TGTGCTCTTGGGGAATTACTTGCGGTACTGGGGTCTAACGATAAACTCATCTTT
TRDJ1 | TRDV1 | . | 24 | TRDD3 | CALGELGSSYNYWGRVGETDKLIF | TGTGCTCTTGGGGAACTAGGCTCATCCTACAACTACTGGGGGAGAGTTGGGGAAACCGATAAACTCATCTTT
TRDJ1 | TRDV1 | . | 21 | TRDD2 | CALGEIPSYKLLGSGGDKLIF | TGTGCTCTTGGGGAAATTCCTTCCTACAAACTGTTGGGGAGCGGAGGCGATAAACTCATCTTT
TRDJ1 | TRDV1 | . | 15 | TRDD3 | CALGERLGDSDKLIF | TGTGCTCTTGGGGAACGCTTGGGGGACAGCGATAAACTCATCTTT
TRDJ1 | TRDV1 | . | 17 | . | CALGDRVTRGGTDKLIF | TGTGCTCTTGGGGACCGTGTCACCAGAGGGGGGACCGATAAACTCATCTTT
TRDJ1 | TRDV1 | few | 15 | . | CALGVHFGYTDKLIF | TGTGCTCTTGGGGTCCACTTCGGATACACCGATAAACTCATCTTT
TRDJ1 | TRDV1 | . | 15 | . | CALGERGEYTDKLIF | TGTGCTCTTGGGGAACGGGGGGAGTACACCGATAAGCTCATCTTT
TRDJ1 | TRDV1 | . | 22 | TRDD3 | CALGELPAFRLLGDTGTDKLIF | TGTGCTCTTGGGGAACTTCCCGCGTTCCGTTTACTGGGGGATACAGGCACCGATAAACTCATCTTT
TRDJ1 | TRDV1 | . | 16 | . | CALGESEVWGTDKLIF | TGTGCTCTTGGGGAAAGCGAGGTTTGGGGGACCGATAAACTCATCTTT
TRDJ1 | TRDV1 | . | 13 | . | CALGTKDTDKLIF | TGTGCTCTTGGGACCAAGGACACCGATAAACTCATCTTT
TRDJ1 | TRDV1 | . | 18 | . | CALLLLRGTSLYIDKLIF | TGTGCTCTTCTTCTACTACGCGGGACATCCTTGTACATCGATAAACTCATCTTT
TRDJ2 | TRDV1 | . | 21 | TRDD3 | CALGEQNLSNTGGYAWRQLFF | TGTGCTCTTGGGGAACAAAACCTCAGCAACACTGGGGGATACGCTTGGAGACAACTCTTCTTT
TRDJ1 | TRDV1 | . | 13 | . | CALGAPAADKLIF | TGTGCTCTTGGGGCCCCCGCAGCCGATAAACTCATCTTT
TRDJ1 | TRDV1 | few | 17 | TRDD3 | CALGLRLGDYYTDKLIF | TGCGCTCTTGGCCTCCGACTGGGGGACTACTACACCGATAAACTCATCTTT
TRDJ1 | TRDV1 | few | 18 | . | CALGNPPFLLPYTDKLIF | TGTGCTCTTGGGAATCCCCCTTTCCTGCTCCCGTACACCGATAAACTCATCTTT
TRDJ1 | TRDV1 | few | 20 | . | CALGERVKKRVAGHTDKLIF | TGTGCTCTTGGGGAACGGGTTAAAAAAAGGGTGGCTGGACACACCGATAAACTCATCTTT
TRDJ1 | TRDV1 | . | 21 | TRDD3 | CALGEASYPPLGDTLPDKLIF | TGTGCTCTTGGGGAAGCTTCCTACCCTCCACTGGGGGATACGCTCCCCGATAAACTCATCTTT
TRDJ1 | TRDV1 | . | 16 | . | CALGGSRKRSVDKLIF | TGTGCTCTTGGGGGATCTAGAAAAAGGAGTGTCGATAAACTCATCTTT
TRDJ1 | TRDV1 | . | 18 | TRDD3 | CALGELITGGSYTDKLIF | TGTGCTCTTGGGGAACTTATTACTGGGGGCTCGTACACCGATAAACTCATCTTT
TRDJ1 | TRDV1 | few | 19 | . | CALGAGSPEVGALTDKLIF | TGTGCTCTTGGGGCAGGTTCCCCGGAGGTGGGGGCTCTCACCGATAAACTCATCTTT
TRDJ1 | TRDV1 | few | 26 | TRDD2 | CALGEESLPTSHYRTGDFPYTDKLIF | TGTGCTCTTGGGGAAGAGAGCCTTCCTACGAGTCACTACCGTACTGGGGACTTCCCGTACACCGATAAACTCATCTTT
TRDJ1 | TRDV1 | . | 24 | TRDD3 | CALGESRRLPSLWGIRRYTDKLIF | TGTGCTCTTGGGGAGTCTCGACGCCTTCCCTCCCTCTGGGGGATACGCCGGTACACCGATAAACTCATCTTT
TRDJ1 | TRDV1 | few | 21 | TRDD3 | CALGESRVLPYWGSYTDKLIF | TGTGCTCTTGGGGAAAGCCGCGTTCTTCCCTACTGGGGGTCCTACACCGATAAACTCATCTTT
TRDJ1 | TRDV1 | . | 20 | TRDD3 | CALGEVAVGWGITCTDKLIF | TGTGCTCTTGGGGAAGTGGCGGTCGGCTGGGGGATAACGTGCACCGATAAACTCATCTTT
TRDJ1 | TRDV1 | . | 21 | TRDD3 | CALGDPPRGIRLDRYTDKLIF | TGTGCTCTTGGGGATCCTCCTAGGGGGATACGCCTCGACCGGTACACCGATAAACTCATCTTT
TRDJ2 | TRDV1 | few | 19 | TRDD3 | CALGEPVGSWGIFTAQLFF | TGTGCTCTTGGGGAACCGGTCGGGAGCTGGGGGATCTTTACAGCACAACTCTTCTTT
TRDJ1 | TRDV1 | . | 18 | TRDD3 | CALGEYPKVGDTPDKLIF | TGTGCTCTTGGGGAATACCCTAAGGTGGGGGATACGCCCGATAAACTCATCTTT
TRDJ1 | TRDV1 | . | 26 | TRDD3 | CALGELVMTMRLRGYTTFWYTDKLIF | TGTGCTCTTGGGGAACTAGTAATGACTATGAGACTTAGGGGATACACTACCTTTTGGTACACCGATAAACTCATCTTT
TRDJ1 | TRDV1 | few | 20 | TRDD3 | CALGKPTPLLMAWGIGKLIF | TGTGCTCTTGGGAAGCCAACCCCCCTCCTAATGGCCTGGGGGATTGGTAAACTCATCTTT
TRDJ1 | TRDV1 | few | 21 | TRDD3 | CALGEPEGDTICLPYTDKLIF | TGTGCTCTTGGGGAACCGGAGGGGGATACCATTTGTTTACCGTACACCGATAAACTCATCTTT
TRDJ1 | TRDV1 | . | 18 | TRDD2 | CALGKVPSYAWWGNKLIF | TGTGCTCTTGGGAAGGTTCCTTCCTACGCTTGGTGGGGGAACAAACTCATCTTT
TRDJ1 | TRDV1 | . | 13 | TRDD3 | CALDLGETDKLIF | TGTGCTCTTGACCTGGGGGAAACCGATAAACTCATCTTT
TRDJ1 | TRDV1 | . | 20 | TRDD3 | CALSRASATGGSGYTDKLIF | TGTGCTCTTAGTCGGGCCAGTGCTACTGGGGGATCGGGGTACACCGATAAACTCATCTTT
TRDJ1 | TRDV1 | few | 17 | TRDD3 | CALGELLGVPGNDKLIF | TGTGCTCTTGGGGAGCTCCTGGGGGTCCCGGGGAACGATAAACTCATCTTT
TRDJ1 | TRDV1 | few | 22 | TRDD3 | CALGAPYYWGTDRRRYTDKLIF | TGTGCTCTTGGGGCGCCCTATTACTGGGGGACGGATCGCAGACGGTACACCGATAAACTCATCTTT
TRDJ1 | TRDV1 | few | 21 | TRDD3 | CALGDPPRHADWGIRGYKLIF | TGTGCTCTTGGGGACCCTCCTAGACACGCCGACTGGGGGATACGCGGGTATAAACTCATCTTT
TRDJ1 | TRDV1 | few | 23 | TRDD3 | CALGELQFPTHLLGDKYTDKLIF | TGTGCTCTTGGGGAACTACAATTCCCAACCCACCTACTGGGGGATAAGTACACCGATAAACTCATCTTT
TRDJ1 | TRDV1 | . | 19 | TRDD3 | CALGDNTWGIRELADKLIF | TGTGCTCTTGGGGACAATACATGGGGGATACGCGAGTTGGCCGATAAACTCATCTTT
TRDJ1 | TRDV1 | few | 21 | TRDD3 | CALGELCSPPLGDTGTDKLIF | TGTGCTCTTGGGGAACTTTGTTCCCCGCCGCTGGGGGATACGGGCACCGATAAACTCATCTTT
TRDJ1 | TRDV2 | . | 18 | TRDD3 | CACDGTGGYSSYTDKLIF | TGTGCCTGTGACGGGACTGGGGGATATTCCTCGTACACCGATAAACTCATCTTT
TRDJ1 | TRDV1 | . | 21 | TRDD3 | CALGGNTILVTGGYYSDKLIF | TGTGCTCTTGGGGGAAACACCATTCTCGTCACTGGGGGATACTACTCCGATAAACTCATCTTT